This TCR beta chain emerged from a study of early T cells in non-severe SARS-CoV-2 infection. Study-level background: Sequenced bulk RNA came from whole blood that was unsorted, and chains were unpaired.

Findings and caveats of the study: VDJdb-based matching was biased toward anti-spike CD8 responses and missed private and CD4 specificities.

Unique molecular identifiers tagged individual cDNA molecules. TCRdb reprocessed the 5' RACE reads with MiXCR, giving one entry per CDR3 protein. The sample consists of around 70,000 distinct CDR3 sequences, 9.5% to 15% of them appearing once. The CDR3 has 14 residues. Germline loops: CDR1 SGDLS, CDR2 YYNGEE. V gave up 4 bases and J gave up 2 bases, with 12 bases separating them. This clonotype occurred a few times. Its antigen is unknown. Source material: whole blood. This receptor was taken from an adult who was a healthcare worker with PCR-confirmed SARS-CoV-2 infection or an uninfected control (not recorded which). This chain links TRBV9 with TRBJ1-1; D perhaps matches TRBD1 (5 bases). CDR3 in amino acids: CASSSQVFNTEAFF. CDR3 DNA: TGTGCCAGCAGCTCACAGGTTTTCAACACTGAAGCTTTCTTT.